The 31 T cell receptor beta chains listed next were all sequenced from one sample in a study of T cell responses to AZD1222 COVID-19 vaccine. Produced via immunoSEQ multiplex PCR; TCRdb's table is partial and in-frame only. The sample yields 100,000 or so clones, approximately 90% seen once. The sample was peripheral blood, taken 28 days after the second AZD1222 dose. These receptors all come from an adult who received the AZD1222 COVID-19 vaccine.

CDR3 loop: CATSDRRGNEQFF. CDR3 DNA sequence: TGTGCCACCAGTGATCGAAGGGGGAATGAGCAGTTCTTC. This chain joins TRBV24-1 and TRBJ2-1, with D possibly matching TRBD1 (6 bases). Trimming took off 3 bases at V and 7 bases at J, with 9 bases between the two ends. This CDR3 has 13 residues. CDR1 and CDR2 from the germline V gene are KGHDR and SFDVKD.

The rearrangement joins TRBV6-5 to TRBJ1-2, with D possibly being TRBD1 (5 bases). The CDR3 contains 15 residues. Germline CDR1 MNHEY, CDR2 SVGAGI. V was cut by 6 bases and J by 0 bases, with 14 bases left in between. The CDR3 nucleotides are TGTGCCAGCAGGGGGGGACGGATCCCTAACTATGGCTACACCTTC. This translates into CASRGGRIPNYGYTF.

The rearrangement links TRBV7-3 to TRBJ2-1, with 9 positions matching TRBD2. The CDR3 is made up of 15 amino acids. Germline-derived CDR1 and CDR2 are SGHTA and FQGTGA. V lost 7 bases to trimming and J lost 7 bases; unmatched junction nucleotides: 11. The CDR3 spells CASTFGGGAQNEQFF. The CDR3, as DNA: TGTGCCAGCACCTTTGGCGGGGGGGCTCAAAATGAGCAGTTCTTC.

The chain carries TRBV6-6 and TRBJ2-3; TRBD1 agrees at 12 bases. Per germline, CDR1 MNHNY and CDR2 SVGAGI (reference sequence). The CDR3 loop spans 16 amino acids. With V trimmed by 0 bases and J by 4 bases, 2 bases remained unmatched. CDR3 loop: CASSYSGQGAPDTQYF. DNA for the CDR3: TGTGCCAGCAGTTACTCGGGACAGGGGGCGCCAGATACGCAGTATTTT.

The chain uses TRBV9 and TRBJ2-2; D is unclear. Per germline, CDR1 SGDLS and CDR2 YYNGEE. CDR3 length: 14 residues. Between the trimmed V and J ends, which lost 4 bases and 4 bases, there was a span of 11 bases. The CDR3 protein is CASSPDPATGELFF. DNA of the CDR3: TGTGCCAGCAGCCCCGACCCAGCCACCGGGGAGCTGTTTTTT.

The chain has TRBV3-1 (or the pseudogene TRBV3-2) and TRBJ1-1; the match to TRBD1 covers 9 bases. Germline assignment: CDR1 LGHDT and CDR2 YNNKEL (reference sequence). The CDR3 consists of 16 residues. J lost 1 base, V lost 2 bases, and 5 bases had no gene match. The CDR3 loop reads CASSQPGTGWNTEAFF. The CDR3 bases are TGTGCCAGCAGCCAACCGGGGACAGGGTGGAACACTGAAGCTTTCTTT.

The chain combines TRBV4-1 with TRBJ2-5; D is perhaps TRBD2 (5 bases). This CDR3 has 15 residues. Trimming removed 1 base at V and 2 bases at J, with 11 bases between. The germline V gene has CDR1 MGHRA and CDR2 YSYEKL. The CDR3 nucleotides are TGCGCCAGCAGCCAAGGAGGGAACAGACAAGAGACCCAGTACTTC. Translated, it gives CASSQGGNRQETQYF.

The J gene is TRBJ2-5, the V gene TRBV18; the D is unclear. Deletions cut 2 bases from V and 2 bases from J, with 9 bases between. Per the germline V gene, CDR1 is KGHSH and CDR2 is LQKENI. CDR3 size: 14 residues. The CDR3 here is CASSPAGTQETQYF. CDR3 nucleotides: TGTGCCAGCTCACCAGCCGGAACACAAGAGACCCAGTACTTC.

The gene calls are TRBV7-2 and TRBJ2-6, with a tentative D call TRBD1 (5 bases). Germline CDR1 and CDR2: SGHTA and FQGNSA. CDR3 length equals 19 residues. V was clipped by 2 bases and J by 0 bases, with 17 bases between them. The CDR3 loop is CASSLMSTVSRSGANVLTF. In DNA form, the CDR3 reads TGTGCCAGCAGCTTAATGTCGACAGTCTCACGCTCTGGGGCCAACGTCCTGACTTTC.

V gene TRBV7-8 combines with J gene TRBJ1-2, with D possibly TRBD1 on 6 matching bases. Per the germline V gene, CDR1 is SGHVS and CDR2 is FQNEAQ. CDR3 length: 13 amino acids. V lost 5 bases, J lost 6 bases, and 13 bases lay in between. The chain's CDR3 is CASSPTGLNGYTF. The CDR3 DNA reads TGTGCCAGCAGCCCCACAGGGCTGAATGGCTACACCTTC.

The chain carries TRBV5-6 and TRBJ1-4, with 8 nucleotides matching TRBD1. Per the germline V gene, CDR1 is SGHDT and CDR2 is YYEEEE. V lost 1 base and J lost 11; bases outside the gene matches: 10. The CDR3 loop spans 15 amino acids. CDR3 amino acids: CASSLIGTGSGKLFF. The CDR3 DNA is TGTGCCAGCAGCTTGATCGGGACAGGCTCGGGGAAACTGTTTTTT. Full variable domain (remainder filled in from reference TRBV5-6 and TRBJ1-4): DAGVTQSPTHLIKTRGQQVTLRCSPKSGHDTVSWYQQALGQGPQFIFQYYEEEERQRGNFPDRFSGHQFPNYSSELNVNALLLGDSALYLCASSLIGTGSGKLFFGSGTQLSVL.

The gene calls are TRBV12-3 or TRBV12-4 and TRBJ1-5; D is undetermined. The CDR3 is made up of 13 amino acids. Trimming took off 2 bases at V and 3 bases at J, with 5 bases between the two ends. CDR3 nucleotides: TGTGCCAGCAGTTTATCATACAATCAGCCCCAGCATTTT. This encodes CASSLSYNQPQHF.

The CDR3 DNA reads as TGTGCCAGCAGCCCTGGGGGCGGCGACTCTGGAAACACCATATATTTT. Protein: CASSPGGGDSGNTIYF. This sequence joins TRBV4-2 and TRBJ1-3; D might be TRBD1 (6 bases). Per germline, CDR1 LGHNA and CDR2 YNFKEQ. Trimming removed 4 bases at V and 0 bases at J, with 13 bases between. The CDR3 length is 16 residues.

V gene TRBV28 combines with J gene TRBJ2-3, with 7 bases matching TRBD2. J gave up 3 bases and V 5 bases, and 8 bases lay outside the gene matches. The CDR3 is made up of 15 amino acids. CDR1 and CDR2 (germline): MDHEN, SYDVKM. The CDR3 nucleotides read TGTGCCAGCAGTCCGTCCGGGGGAGGGACAGATACGCAGTATTTT. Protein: CASSPSGGGTDTQYF.

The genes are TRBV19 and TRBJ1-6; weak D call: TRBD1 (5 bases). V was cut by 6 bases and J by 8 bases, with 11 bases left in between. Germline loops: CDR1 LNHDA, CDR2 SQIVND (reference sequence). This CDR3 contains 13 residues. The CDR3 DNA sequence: TGTGCCAGTAGGCAGGGATCTTATTCACCCCTCCACTTT. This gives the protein CASRQGSYSPLHF.

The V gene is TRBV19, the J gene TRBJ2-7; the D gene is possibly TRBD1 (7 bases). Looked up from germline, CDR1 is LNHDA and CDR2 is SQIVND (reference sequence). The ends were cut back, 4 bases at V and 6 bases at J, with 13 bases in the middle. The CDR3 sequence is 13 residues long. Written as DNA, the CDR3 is TGTGCCAGTAGTACCAGACAGGGAGGCGAGCAGTACTTC. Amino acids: CASSTRQGGEQYF.

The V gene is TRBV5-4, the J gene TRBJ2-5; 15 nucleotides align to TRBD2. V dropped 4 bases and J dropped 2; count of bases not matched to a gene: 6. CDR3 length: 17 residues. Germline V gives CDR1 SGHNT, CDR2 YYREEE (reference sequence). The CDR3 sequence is CASSTGLAGGLQETQYF. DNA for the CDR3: TGTGCCAGCAGCACGGGACTAGCGGGGGGCTTACAAGAGACCCAGTACTTC.

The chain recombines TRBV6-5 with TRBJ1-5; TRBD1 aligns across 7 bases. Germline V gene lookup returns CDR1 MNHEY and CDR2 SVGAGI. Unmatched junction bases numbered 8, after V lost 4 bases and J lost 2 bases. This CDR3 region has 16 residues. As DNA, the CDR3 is TGTGCCAGCAGTTCCCCAGGGGGACGCCGCAATCAGCCCCAGCATTTT. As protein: CASSSPGGRRNQPQHF.

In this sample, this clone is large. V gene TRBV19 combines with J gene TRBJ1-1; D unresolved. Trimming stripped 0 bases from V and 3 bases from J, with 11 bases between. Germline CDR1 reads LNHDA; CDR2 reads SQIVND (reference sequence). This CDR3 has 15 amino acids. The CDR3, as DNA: TGTGCCAGTAGTATAGACTCCACACCGTACACTGAAGCTTTCTTT. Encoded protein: CASSIDSTPYTEAFF.

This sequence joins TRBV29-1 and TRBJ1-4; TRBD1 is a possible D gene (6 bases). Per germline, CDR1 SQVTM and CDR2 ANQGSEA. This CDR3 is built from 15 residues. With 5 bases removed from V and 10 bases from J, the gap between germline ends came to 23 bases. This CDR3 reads CSVSYSDRNGLKLFF. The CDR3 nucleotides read TGCAGCGTTTCGTACTCTGACAGGAATGGTCTAAAACTGTTTTTT.

CDR3 protein: CASSPIALQGANQPQHF. CDR3 DNA sequence: TGTGCCAGCAGCCCAATAGCCTTACAGGGGGCAAATCAGCCCCAGCATTTT. V usage is TRBV27 and J usage is TRBJ1-5; 9 nucleotides align to TRBD1. Looked up from germline, CDR1 is MNHEY and CDR2 is SMNVEV (reference sequence). CDR3 size: 17 residues. V was pared by 6 bases and J by 4 bases, with 13 bases of the junction left unmatched.

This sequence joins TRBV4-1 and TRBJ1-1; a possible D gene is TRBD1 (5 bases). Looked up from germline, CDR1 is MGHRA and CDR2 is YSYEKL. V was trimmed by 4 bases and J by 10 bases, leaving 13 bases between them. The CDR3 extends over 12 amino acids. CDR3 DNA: TGCGCCAGCAGCCCCCCCGAGGGGCGAGCTTTCTTT. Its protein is CASSPPEGRAFF.

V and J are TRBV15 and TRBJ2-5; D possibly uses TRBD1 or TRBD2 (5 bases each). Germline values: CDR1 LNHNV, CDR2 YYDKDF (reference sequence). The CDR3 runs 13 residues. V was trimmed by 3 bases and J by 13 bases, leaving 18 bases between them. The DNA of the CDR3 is TGTGCCACCAGCAGTATGAGGGGCCAGGAGGTGTACTTC. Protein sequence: CATSSMRGQEVYF. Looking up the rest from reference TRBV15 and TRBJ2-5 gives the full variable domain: DAMVIQNPRYQVTQFGKPVTLSCSQTLNHNVMYWYQQKSSQAPKLLFHYYDKDFNNEADTPDNFQSRRPNTSFCFLDIRSPGLGDTAMYLCATSSMRGQEVYFGPGTRLLVL.

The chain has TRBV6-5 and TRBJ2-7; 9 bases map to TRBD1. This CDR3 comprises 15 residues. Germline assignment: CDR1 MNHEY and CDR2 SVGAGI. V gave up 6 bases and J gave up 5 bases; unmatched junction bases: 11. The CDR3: CASSPAGTGRNEQYF. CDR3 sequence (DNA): TGTGCCAGCAGCCCCGCCGGGACAGGGCGGAACGAGCAGTACTTC.

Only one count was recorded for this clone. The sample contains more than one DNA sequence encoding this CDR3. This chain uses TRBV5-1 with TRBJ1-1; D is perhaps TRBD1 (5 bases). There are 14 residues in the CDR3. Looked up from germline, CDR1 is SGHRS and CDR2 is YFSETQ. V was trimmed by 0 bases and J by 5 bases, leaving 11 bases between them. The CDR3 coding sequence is TGCGCCAGCAGCTTGGGGCAGGGTAGGACTGAAGCTTTCTTT. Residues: CASSLGQGRTEAFF.

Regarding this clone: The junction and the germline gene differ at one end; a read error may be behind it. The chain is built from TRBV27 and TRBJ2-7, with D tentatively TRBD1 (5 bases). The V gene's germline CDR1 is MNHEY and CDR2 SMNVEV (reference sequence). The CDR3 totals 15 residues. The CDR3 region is CASSLSSGISYEQYF. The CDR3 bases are TGTGCCAGCAGCTTATCCTCAGGGATCTCCTACGAGCAGTACTTC.

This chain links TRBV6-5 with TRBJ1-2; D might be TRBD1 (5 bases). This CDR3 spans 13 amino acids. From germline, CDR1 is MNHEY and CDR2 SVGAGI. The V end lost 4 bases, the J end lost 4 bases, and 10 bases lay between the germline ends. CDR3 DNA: TGTGCCAGCAGTTTACAGGTGGGCTATGGCTACACCTTC. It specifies CASSLQVGYGYTF.

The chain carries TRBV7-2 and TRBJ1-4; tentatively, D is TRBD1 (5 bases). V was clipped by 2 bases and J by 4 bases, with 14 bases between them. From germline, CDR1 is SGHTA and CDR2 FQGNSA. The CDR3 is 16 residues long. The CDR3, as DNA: TGTGCCAGCAGCTTATTGGGGTTGGGGGATAATGAAAAACTGTTTTTT. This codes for CASSLLGLGDNEKLFF. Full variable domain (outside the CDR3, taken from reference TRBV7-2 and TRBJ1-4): GAGVSQSPSNKVTEKGKDVELRCDPISGHTALYWYRQSLGQGLEFLIYFQGNSAPDKSGLPSDRFSAERTGGSVSTLTIQRTQQEDSAVYLCASSLLGLGDNEKLFFGSGTQLSVL.

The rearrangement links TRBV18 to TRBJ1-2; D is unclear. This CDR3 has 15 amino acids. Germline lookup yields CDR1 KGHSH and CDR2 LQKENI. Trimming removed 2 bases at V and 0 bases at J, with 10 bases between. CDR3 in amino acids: CASSPSHSSNYGYTF. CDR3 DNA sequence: TGTGCCAGCTCACCAAGTCACAGCTCTAACTATGGCTACACCTTC.

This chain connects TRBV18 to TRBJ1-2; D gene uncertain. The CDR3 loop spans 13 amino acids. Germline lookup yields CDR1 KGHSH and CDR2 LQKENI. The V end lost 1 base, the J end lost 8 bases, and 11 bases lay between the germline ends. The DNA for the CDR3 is TGTGCCAGCTCACCACGGGGAGAACTGGGCTACACCTTC. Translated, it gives CASSPRGELGYTF.

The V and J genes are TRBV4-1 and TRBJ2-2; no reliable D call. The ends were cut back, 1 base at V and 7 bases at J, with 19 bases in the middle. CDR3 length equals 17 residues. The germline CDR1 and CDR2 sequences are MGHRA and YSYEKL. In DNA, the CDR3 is TGCGCCAGCAGCCAAGTTCGATTAAACAGAGTTCTCGGGGAGCTGTTTTTT. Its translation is CASSQVRLNRVLGELFF.